This T cell receptor beta chain was identified in a study of vaccination and CD4 T cells after COVID-19. CDR3 length: 15 residues. In germline, CDR1 is KGHDR, CDR2 SFDVKD. Trimming shortened V by 9 bases and J by 2 bases, and 18 bases separated the two germline ends. As to treatment: 10-day PBMC culture with coronavirus spike peptide pools or control peptides (ViraFEST assay). Researchers used the Oncomine TCR Beta short-read assay to sequence DNA from cultured CD4+ T cells. MiXCR, applied by TCRdb to the PCR reads, yields one record per CDR3 protein. The sample consists of fewer than 20,000 distinct CDR3 sequences, 60% to 80% of them appearing once. In regard to this clonotype: What it binds is unknown.

The genes are TRBV24-1 and TRBJ2-5; D gene uncertain. The TCR was taken from a human donor who had recovered from COVID-19. Sequencing input: CD4+ T cells from blood, cultured in vitro. CDR3: CATGSFGTNQETQYF. CDR3 nucleotide sequence: TGTGCCACCGGTTCCTTTGGAACGAATCAAGAGACCCAGTACTTC.